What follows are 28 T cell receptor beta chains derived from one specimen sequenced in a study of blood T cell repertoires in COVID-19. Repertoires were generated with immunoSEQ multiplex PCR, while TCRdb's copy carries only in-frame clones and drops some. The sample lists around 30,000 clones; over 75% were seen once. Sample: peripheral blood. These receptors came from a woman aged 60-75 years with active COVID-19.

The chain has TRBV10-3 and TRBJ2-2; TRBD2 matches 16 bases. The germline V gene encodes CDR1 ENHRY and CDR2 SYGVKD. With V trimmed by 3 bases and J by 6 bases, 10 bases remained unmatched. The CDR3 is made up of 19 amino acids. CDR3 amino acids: CAISEGGLAGGVSSGELFF. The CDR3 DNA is TGTGCCATCAGTGAAGGGGGACTAGCGGGAGGGGTCTCCTCCGGGGAGCTGTTTTTT.

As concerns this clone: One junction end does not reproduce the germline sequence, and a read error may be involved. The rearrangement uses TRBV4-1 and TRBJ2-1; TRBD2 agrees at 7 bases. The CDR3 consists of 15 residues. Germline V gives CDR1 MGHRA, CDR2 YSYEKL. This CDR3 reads CASSEEGRGYNEQFF. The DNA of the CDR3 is TGCGCCAGCAGCGAAGAGGGGCGGGGGTACAATGAGCAGTTCTTC.

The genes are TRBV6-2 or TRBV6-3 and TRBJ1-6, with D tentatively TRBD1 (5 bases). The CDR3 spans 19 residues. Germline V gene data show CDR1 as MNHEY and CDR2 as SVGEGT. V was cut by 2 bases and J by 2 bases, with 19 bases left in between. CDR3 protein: CASSYEQARFVTYNSPLHF. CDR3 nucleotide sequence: TGTGCCAGCAGTTACGAACAGGCAAGGTTCGTCACCTATAATTCACCCCTCCACTTT.

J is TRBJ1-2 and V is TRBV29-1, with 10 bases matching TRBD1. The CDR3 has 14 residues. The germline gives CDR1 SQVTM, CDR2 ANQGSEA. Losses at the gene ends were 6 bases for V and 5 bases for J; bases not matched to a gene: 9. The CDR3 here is CSVTRPGQGYGYTF. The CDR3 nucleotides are TGCAGCGTCACCAGACCGGGACAGGGGTATGGCTACACCTTC.

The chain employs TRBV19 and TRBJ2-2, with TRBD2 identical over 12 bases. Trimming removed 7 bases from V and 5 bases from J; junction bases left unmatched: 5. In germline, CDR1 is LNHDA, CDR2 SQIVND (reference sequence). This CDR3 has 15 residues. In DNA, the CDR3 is TGTGCCAGTACCTCTAGCGGGAGGGCGACCGGGGAGCTGTTTTTT. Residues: CASTSSGRATGELFF.

CDR3 protein: CASSQATGGRGMYEKLFF. For the CDR3, the DNA is TGTGCCAGCAGCCAAGCGACCGGGGGGAGGGGGATGTATGAAAAACTGTTTTTT. The V and J genes are TRBV3-1 (or the pseudogene TRBV3-2) and TRBJ1-4, with D maybe TRBD1 (6 bases). V shed 1 base and J shed 6 bases, with 21 bases lying between them. Germline assignment: CDR1 LGHDT and CDR2 YNNKEL (reference sequence). The CDR3 covers 18 residues.

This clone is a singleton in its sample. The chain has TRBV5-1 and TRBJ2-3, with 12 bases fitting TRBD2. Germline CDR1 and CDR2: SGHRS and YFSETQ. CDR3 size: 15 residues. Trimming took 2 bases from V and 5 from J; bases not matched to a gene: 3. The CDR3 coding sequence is TGCGCCAGCAGCTTACTAGCGGGAGGTCTAGATACGCAGTATTTT. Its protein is CASSLLAGGLDTQYF.

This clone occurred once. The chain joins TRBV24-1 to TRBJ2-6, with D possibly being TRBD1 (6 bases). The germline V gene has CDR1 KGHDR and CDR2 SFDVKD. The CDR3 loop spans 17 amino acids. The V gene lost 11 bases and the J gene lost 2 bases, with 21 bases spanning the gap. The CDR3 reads CAIPGQTSGPGANVLTF. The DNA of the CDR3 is TGTGCCATCCCAGGACAGACCTCTGGCCCTGGGGCCAACGTCCTGACTTTC.

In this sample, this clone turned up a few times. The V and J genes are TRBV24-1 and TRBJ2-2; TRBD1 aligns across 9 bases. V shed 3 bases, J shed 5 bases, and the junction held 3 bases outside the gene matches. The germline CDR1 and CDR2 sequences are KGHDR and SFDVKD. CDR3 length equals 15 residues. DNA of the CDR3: TGTGCCACCAGTGATCCCGGGACAGGGACCGGGGAGCTGTTTTTT. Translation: CATSDPGTGTGELFF.

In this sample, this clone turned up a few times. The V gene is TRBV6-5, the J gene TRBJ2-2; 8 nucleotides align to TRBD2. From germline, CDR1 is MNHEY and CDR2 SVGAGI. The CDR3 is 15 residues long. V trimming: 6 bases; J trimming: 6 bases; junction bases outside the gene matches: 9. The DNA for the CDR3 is TGTGCCAGCAGACAACCGGGACTAGTTTCCGGGGAGCTGTTTTTT. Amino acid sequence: CASRQPGLVSGELFF.

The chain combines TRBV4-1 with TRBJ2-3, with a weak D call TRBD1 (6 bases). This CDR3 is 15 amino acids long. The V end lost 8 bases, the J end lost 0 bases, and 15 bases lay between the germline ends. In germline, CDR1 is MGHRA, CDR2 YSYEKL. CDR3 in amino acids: CASADTGTSTDTQYF. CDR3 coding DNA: TGCGCCAGCGCCGATACAGGGACGAGCACAGATACGCAGTATTTT.

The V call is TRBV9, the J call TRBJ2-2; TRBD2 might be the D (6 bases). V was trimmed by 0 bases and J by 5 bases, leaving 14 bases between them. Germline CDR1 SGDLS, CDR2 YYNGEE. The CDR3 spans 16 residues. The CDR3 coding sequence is TGTGCCAGCAGCGTAGCTGGGGGGAGGTCAACCGGGGAGCTGTTTTTT. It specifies CASSVAGGRSTGELFF.

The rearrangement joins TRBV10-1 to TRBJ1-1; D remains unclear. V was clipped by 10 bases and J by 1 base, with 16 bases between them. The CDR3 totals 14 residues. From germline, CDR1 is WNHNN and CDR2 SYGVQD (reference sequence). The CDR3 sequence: CAIPWLRANTEAFF. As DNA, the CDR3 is TGCGCCATCCCTTGGTTGAGGGCGAACACTGAAGCTTTCTTT.

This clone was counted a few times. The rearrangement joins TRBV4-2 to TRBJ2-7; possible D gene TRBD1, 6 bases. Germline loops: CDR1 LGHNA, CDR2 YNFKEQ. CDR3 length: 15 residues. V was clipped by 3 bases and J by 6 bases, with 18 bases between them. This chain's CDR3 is CASSHSQGAQGEQYF. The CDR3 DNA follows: TGTGCCAGCAGCCACTCACAGGGAGCGCAGGGCGAGCAGTACTTC.

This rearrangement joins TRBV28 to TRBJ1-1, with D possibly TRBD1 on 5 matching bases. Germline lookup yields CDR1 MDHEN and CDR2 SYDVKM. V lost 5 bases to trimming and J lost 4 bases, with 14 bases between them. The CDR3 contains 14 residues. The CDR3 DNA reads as TGTGCCAGCAGTCTCCGGACACGGATCACTGAAGCTTTCTTT. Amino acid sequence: CASSLRTRITEAFF. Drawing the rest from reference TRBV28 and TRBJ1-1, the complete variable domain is DVKVTQSSRYLVKRTGEKVFLECVQDMDHENMFWYRQDPGLGLRLIYFSYDVKMKEKGDIPEGYSVSREKKERFSLILESASTNQTSMYLCASSLRTRITEAFFGQGTRLTVV.

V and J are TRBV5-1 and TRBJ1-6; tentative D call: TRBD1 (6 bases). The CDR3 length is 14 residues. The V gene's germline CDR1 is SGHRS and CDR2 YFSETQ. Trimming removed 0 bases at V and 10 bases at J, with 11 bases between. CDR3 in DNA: TGCGCCAGCAGCTTGGGAGACAGGAAATCACCCCTCCACTTT. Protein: CASSLGDRKSPLHF. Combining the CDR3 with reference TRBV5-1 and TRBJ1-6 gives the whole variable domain KAGVTQTPRYLIKTRGQQVTLSCSPISGHRSVSWYQQTPGQGLQFLFEYFSETQRNKGNFPGRFSGRQFSNSRSEMNVSTLELGDSALYLCASSLGDRKSPLHFGNGTRLTVT.

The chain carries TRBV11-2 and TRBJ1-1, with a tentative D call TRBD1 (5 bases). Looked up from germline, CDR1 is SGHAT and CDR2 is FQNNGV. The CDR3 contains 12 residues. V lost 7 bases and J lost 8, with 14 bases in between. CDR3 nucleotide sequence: TGTGCCAGCACCGAGGCAGGGATGGAAGCTTTCTTT. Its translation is CASTEAGMEAFF.

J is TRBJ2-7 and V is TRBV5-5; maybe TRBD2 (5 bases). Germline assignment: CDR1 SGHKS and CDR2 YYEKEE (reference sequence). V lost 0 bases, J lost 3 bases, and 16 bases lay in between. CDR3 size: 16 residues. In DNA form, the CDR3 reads TGTGCCAGCAGCTTGGCAATGGTAGCGCAAAACTACGAGCAGTACTTC. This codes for CASSLAMVAQNYEQYF.

CDR3 sequence: CASSLSGGWAKNIQYF. In DNA, the CDR3 is TGTGCCAGCAGCTTATCAGGGGGATGGGCCAAAAACATTCAGTACTTC. V gene TRBV7-9 combines with J gene TRBJ2-4; TRBD1 aligns across 7 bases. From germline, CDR1 is SEHNR and CDR2 FQNEAQ (reference sequence). The CDR3 covers 16 residues. The junction had 5 bases not matched to a gene; V was cut back by 2 bases and J by 1 base.

CDR3 region: CASSLWGSGGRKTQYF. The CDR3 nucleotides are TGCGCCAGCAGCTTGTGGGGTTCGGGGGGGCGAAAGACCCAGTACTTC. The rearrangement links TRBV5-1 to TRBJ2-5; 8 bases agree with TRBD2. Losses at the gene ends were 1 base for V and 6 bases for J; bases not matched to a gene: 11. The CDR3 has 16 residues. Per germline, CDR1 SGHRS and CDR2 YFSETQ.

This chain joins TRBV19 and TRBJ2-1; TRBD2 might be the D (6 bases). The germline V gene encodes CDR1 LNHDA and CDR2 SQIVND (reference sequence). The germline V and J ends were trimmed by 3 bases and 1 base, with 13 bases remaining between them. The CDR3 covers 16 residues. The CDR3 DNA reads TGTGCCAGTAGTATCTCGGGAGCCCAATCCTACAATGAGCAGTTCTTC. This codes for CASSISGAQSYNEQFF. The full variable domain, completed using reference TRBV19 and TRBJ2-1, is DGGITQSPKYLFRKEGQNVTLSCEQNLNHDAMYWYRQDPGQGLRLIYYSQIVNDFQKGDIAEGYSVSREKKESFPLTVTSAQKNPTAFYLCASSISGAQSYNEQFFGPGTRLTVL.

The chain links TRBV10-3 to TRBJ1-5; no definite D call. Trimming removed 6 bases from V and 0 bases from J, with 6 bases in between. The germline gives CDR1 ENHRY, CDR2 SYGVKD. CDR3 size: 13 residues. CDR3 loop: CAISTDSNQPQHF. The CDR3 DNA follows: TGTGCCATCAGCACAGATAGCAATCAGCCCCAGCATTTT.

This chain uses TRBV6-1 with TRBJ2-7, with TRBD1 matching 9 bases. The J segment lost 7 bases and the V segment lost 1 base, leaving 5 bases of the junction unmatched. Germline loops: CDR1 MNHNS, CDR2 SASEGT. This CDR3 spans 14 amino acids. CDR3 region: CASSEVGTGREQYF. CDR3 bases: TGTGCCAGCAGTGAAGTTGGGACAGGGCGAGAGCAGTACTTC.

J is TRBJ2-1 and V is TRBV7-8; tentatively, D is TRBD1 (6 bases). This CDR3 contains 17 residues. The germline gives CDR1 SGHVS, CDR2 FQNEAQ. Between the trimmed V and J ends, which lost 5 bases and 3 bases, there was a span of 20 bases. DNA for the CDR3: TGTGCCAGCAGCCCCTCCACAGGGAGATCCTACTACAATGAGCAGTTCTTC. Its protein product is CASSPSTGRSYYNEQFF.

CDR3 nucleotides: TGTGCCATCAGTGAGTCCGGCACAGATACGCAGTATTTT. Protein sequence: CAISESGTDTQYF. The V call is TRBV10-3, the J call TRBJ2-3; D is unresolved. Germline-derived CDR1 and CDR2 are ENHRY and SYGVKD. Between the trimmed V and J ends, which lost 0 bases and 1 base, there was a span of 2 bases. The CDR3 length is 13 residues.

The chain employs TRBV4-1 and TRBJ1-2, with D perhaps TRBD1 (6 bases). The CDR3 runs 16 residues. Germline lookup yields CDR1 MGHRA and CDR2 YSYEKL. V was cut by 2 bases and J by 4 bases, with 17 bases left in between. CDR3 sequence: CASSQTGYDALYGYTF. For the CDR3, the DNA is TGCGCCAGCAGCCAAACAGGGTACGACGCGCTCTATGGCTACACCTTC.

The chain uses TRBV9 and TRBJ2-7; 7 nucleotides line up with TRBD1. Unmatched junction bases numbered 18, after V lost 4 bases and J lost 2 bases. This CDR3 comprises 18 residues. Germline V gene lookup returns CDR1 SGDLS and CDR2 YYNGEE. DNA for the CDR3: TGTGCCAGCAGCTCAGCTCGTCCAGGGGGAGCGGAAACCTACGAGCAGTACTTC. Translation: CASSSARPGGAETYEQYF.

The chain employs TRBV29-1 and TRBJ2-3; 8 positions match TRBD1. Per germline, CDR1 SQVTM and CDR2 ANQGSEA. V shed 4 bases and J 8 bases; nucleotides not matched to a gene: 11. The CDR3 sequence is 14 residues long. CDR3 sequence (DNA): TGCAGCGTTGTACGAGGACAGGGAGCGGGTACGCAGTATTTT. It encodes CSVVRGQGAGTQYF.